The TCR beta chain described here comes from a study of blood T cells in healthy people across ages (dated by TCRdb to between 2014 and 2017). Concerning the study at large: In model experiments, template switching captured about one uniquely barcoded TCR beta cDNA molecule for every two T cells. Donors were grouped into four age groups: young (average roughly 16 years), middle-aged (less than 40), aged (around 56) and long-lived (roughly 80). To avoid experimental bias, donors of different ages were spread randomly across the sequencing lanes. Age-related changes in TCR beta repertoire diversity were measured in the study by deep sequencing normalized with unique cDNA molecular identifiers. The study analyzed two additional independent replicas of 1 million unique cDNA reads from the same blood draw for two donors, one aged 18 to 30 and one aged 80 or older.

The library came from 5' RACE. Sequencing instrument: Illumina HiSeq 2500. A second about 7 to 11 cycle PCR used a sample-barcoded 5' primer and a J-beta primer mix. A template-switch 5' adaptor carrying 12 random nucleotides introduced a unique molecular identifier onto each TCR beta cDNA molecule. Each sample yielded at least 3 million CDR3-containing paired-end reads. The Mint cDNA synthesis kit, primed by a TRBC-specific oligonucleotide, was used to synthesize first-strand cDNA from all RNA. After uracil-DNA glycosylase treatment, a first 18-cycle PCR used universal primers M1SS and BC2_uni_R on all cDNA. As for the authors' bioinformatics: For normalization, 1 million high-quality reads were randomly selected from each sample, with every read carrying a distinct molecular identifier. Reads with shared molecular identifiers were discarded instead of being binned into consensus sequences. MiTCR, run with a Q25 quality threshold and the strictest error-elimination algorithm, handled CDR3 identification, clonotype clustering and error correction. A nonparametric unseen species model using Euler transformation provided a lower-bound estimate of total TCR beta diversity. The public reads were reanalyzed by TCRdb: fastp trimming at Q25, MiXCR alignment, in-frame beta chains only. Merged by CDR3 protein, the rows form single entries marked with the most common genes and DNA. The V and J calls were determined by TCRdb, not by the authors. This sample comprises roughly 790,000 distinct CDR3 sequences, about 42% of them detected only once. The ten largest clones take up around 20% of the sample.

The approximately 39 donors, aged roughly 6 to 100 years, were systemically healthy Caucasian individuals from Russia. Around 10 milliliters of peripheral blood were collected from each donor into EDTA-treated Vacutainer tubes. PBMCs were isolated by Ficoll-Paque density-gradient centrifugation, with at least 6 million obtained per sample. Total RNA, at least 6 micrograms per sample, was extracted from PBMCs with Trizol reagent. For every donor, flow cytometry on a PBMC aliquot measured the percentage of naive CD45RAhigh/CD27high T cells. With regard to this clonotype: This clone's antigen is unknown. Nothing much larger sits one base from this clone, and base qualities are not available.

Summary of the overall study and its limitations: Compared with the aged group, the long-lived group had more naive CD4+ T cells, fewer expanded clones and increased TCR diversity, suggesting age selection. There was a strong correlation between observed TCR beta diversity and the percentage of naive T cells measured by flow cytometry. The CMV infection status of donors was not known, potentially confounding age-related changes in expanded clonotypes. Estimates of total diversity based on one million sequenced T cells were considered lower bounds and underestimates. Conclusive comparison of naive and antigen-experienced compartments was prevented by the profiling of bulk unsorted PBMCs. As age increased, observed TCR beta diversity per million T cells dropped in a roughly linear way, and a significant reduction was already evident by age approximately 40.

For CDR1 and CDR2, the germline V gene lists MDHEN and SYDVKM. The cysteine opens and the phenylalanine closes a CDR3 of 16 amino acids. Just the 48-base CDR3 DNA is kept, in frame starting at base 1. V was cut back by 1 base and J by 4 bases, leaving a gap of 13 bases between them. The receptor comes from a woman in her fifties or sixties in good health. The chain links TRBV28 with TRBJ1-4, with no confidently assigned D gene. Sequencing was carried out using blood. This receptor has the CDR3 CASSLLWGGDNEKLFF. DNA sequence: TGTGCCAGCAGTTTATTATGGGGTGGGGATAATGAAAAACTGTTTTTT.